The source of this TCR beta chain is a study of graft-versus-host responses after intestinal transplantation. Turning to the study itself: Recipients had multivisceral, liver-intestinal, or isolated intestinal transplants. Recipients were all induced with anti-thymocyte globulin, then given tacrolimus and steroids for two to three years. Regarding the study as a whole: Individuals carrying graft-donor T cell macrochimerism showed high graft-versus-host to host-versus-graft clonal ratios in allografts. Recipient marrow harbored GvH clones, some of which surfaced first in ileum or blood.

Researchers processed graft tissue to release intraepithelial and lamina propria lymphocytes. Germline CDR1 is SGDLS and CDR2 is YYNGEE. The V and J ends lost 0 bases and 0 bases respectively, with 11 bases between them. CDR3 length equals 16 residues. Concerning this clone: The antigen remains undetermined.

The table came from immunoSEQ multiplex PCR; TCRdb's copy has only in-frame clones and leaves some out. This table holds 3,500 to 4,000 clones, roughly 72% found once. The rearrangement uses TRBV9 and TRBJ2-3; maybe TRBD2 (6 bases). The sample was ileum tissue, taken 1,000 to 1,100 days after intestinal transplantation. This TCR came from a human patient who received an intestinal transplant, so some T cells may come from the graft donor. This CDR3 is CASSVGSSVSTDTQYF. CDR3 bases: TGTGCCAGCAGCGTAGGGTCTAGCGTTAGCACAGATACGCAGTATTTT.